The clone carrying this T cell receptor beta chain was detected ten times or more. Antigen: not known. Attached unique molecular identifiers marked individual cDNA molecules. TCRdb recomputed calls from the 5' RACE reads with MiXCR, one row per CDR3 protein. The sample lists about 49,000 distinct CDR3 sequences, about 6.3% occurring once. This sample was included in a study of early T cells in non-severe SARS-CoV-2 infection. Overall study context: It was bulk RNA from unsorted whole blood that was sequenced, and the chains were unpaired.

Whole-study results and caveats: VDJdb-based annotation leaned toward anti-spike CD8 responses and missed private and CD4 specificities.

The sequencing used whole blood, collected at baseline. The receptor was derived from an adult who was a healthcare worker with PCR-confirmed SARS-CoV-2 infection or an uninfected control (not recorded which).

CDR3 sequence reads: CASSVAFGRQETQYF. DNA for the CDR3: TGTGCCAGCAGCGTAGCTTTCGGGCGACAAGAGACCCAGTACTTC. The chain recombines TRBV9 with TRBJ2-5; D is ambiguous. Trimming took off 0 bases at V and 2 bases at J, with 11 bases between the two ends. The CDR3 has 15 residues. Germline CDR1 reads SGDLS; CDR2 reads YYNGEE.